The clone carrying this T cell receptor beta chain came up a few times. Its specificity is unknown. This entry comes from a study of CD8 T cells in ankylosing spondylitis. Overall study results and limits: Previously reported in reactive arthritis synovial fluid and blood were some of the motif variants. Ankylosing spondylitis blood appeared to carry a characteristic TCR beta motif of under ten highly homologous variants. Matched ankylosing spondylitis synovial fluid reportedly showed significant enrichment of disease-linked clones.

TCRdb analysed the 5' RACE reads with MiXCR anew, one entry per CDR3 protein. Altogether roughly 120,000 distinct CDR3 sequences are present, roughly 13% being singletons, with the ten largest covering 2.5% to 3.5%. The receptor comes from a female donor with ankylosing spondylitis or in good health (not recorded which). Specimen: blood, either unsorted or a sorted T cell fraction (not recorded which).

This CDR3 reads CASKYRGGYNEQFF. The DNA of the CDR3 is TGTGCCAGCAAATACAGGGGTGGCTACAATGAGCAGTTCTTC. The gene calls are TRBV6-5 and TRBJ2-1, with TRBD1 matching 7 bases. The germline V gene has CDR1 MNHEY and CDR2 SVGAGI. The CDR3 runs to 14 residues. V shed 7 bases and J 3 bases; nucleotides not matched to a gene: 6.